One and the same sample provided the 9 T cell receptor beta chains below, sequenced in a study of T cells after yellow fever vaccination. TCRdb reprocessed the 5' RACE reads via MiXCR and lists one record per CDR3 protein. The sample includes 240,000 or so distinct CDR3 sequences, less than 9% of them seen just once. The sample here was CD4+ T cells sorted from PBMCs, taken 15 days after the yellow fever booster vaccination. The receptor source for this set is a man aged 25 to 40 who received the YFV17D yellow fever vaccine.

V and J are TRBV6-1 and TRBJ2-2; possibly TRBD1 for D (6 bases). The CDR3 runs 13 residues. Trimming removed 8 bases from V and 6 bases from J, with 13 bases in between. Germline values: CDR1 MNHNS, CDR2 SASEGT. The CDR3 spells CASRRGMPGELFF. The CDR3, as DNA: TGTGCCAGCCGAAGGGGGATGCCCGGGGAGCTGTTTTTT.

This clonotype was seen a few times. The V call is TRBV29-1, the J call TRBJ2-5; 8 bases fit TRBD1. The junction had 6 bases not matched to a gene; V was cut back by 7 bases and J by 5 bases. CDR3 length equals 12 residues. Germline assignment: CDR1 SQVTM and CDR2 ANQGSEA. The CDR3 spells CSARQGPETQYF. For the CDR3, the DNA is TGCAGCGCCCGACAGGGGCCCGAGACCCAGTACTTC.

This clonotype came up a few times. V and J are TRBV15 and TRBJ2-7; D is tentatively TRBD1 or TRBD2 (5 bases each). Germline CDR1 and CDR2: LNHNV and YYDKDF (reference sequence). V shed 0 bases and J shed 7 bases, with 16 bases lying between them. CDR3 size: 15 residues. CDR3 nucleotides: TGTGCCACCAGCAGAGAGGGGGTTCCTTCTAAAGAGCAGTACTTC. It yields the protein CATSREGVPSKEQYF.

This rearrangement joins TRBV29-1 to TRBJ1-1; D not resolved. V was trimmed by 5 bases and J by 3 bases, leaving 7 bases between them. The germline V gene encodes CDR1 SQVTM and CDR2 ANQGSEA. The CDR3 covers 11 residues. In DNA, the CDR3 is TGCAGCGTTTTTAGGGACACTGAAGCTTTCTTT. This translates into CSVFRDTEAFF.

This rearrangement joins TRBV6-5 to TRBJ2-3; the match to TRBD2 covers 12 bases. Per the germline V gene, CDR1 is MNHEY and CDR2 is SVGAGI. V lost 1 base and J lost 5; bases outside the gene matches: 10. The CDR3 length is 18 residues. The CDR3 DNA sequence: TGTGCCAGCAGTTACTTCCAAGCTAGCGGGAGGGAAAGAGATACGCAGTATTTT. It encodes CASSYFQASGRERDTQYF.

This clonotype has a handful of counts. The chain recombines TRBV7-8 with TRBJ2-5, with 9 bases that match TRBD2. J was trimmed by 5 bases and V by 5 bases; bases with no gene match: 12. CDR1 is SGHVS and CDR2 is FQNEAQ in the germline V gene. The CDR3 has 16 amino acids. As DNA, the CDR3 is TGTGCCAGCAGCCTTAGGAATAGCGGGAGACGTGAGACCCAGTACTTC. It specifies CASSLRNSGRRETQYF.

This chain connects TRBV10-1 to TRBJ2-1; 7 nucleotides agree with TRBD1. J lost 7 bases, V lost 5 bases, and 5 bases had no gene match. Germline lookup yields CDR1 WNHNN and CDR2 SYGVQD (reference sequence). The CDR3 has 13 amino acids. The CDR3 spells CASSRDSMNEQFF. The CDR3, as DNA: TGCGCCAGCAGTAGGGACAGCATGAATGAGCAGTTCTTC.

The chain joins TRBV10-3 to TRBJ2-3; tentatively, D is TRBD1 or TRBD2 (5 bases each). Germline CDR1 is ENHRY and CDR2 is SYGVKD. This CDR3 is built from 12 residues. Trimming removed 9 bases at V and 1 base at J, with 8 bases between. The chain's CDR3 is CAMGRGTDTQYF. CDR3 nucleotide sequence: TGTGCCATGGGGCGGGGCACAGATACGCAGTATTTT.

This clonotype was detected a few times. The chain joins TRBV20-1 to TRBJ1-2; D unresolved. The ends were cut back, 0 bases at V and 5 bases at J, with 13 bases in the middle. This CDR3 is built from 14 residues. The germline V gene has CDR1 DFQATT and CDR2 SNEGSKA (reference sequence). The CDR3 nucleotides are TGCAGTGCTAGAGATCAGGCACAGAGATATGGCTACACCTTC. It specifies CSARDQAQRYGYTF.